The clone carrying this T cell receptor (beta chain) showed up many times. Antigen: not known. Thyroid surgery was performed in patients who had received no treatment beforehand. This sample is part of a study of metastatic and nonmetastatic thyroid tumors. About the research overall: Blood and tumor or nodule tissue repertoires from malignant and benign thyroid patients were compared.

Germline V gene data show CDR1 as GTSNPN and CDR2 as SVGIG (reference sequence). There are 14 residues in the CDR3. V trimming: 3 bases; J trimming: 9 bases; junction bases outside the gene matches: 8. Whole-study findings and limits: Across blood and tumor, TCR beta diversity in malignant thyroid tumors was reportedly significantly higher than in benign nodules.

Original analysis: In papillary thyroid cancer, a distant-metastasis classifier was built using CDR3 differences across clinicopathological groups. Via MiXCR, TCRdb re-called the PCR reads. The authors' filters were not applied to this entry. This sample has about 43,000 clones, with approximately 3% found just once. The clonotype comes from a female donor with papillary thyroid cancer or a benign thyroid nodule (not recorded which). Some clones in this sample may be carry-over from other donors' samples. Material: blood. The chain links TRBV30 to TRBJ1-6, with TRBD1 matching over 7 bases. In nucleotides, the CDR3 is TGTGCCTGGAGCCGAGGGGGGGACAGTTCACCCCTCCACTTT. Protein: CAWSRGGDSSPLHF.